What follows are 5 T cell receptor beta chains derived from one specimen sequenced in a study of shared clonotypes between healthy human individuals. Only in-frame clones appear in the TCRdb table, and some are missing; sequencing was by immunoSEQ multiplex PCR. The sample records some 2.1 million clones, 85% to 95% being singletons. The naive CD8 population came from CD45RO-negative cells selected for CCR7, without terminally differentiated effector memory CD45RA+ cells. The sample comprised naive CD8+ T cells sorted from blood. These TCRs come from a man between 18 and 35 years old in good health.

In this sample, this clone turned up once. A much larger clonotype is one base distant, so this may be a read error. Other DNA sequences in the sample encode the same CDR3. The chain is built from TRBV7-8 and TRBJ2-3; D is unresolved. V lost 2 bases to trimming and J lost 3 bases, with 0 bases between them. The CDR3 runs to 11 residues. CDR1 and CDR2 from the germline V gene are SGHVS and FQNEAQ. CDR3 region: CASSLTDTQYF. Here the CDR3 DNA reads TGTGCCAGCAGCTTAACAGATACGCAGTATTTT.

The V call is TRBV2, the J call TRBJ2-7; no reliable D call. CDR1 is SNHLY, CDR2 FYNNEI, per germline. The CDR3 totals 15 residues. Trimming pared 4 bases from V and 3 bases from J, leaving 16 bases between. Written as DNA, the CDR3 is TGTGCCAGCAGTGCCCAAGGGCTCAACTACTACGAGCAGTACTTC. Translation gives CASSAQGLNYYEQYF.

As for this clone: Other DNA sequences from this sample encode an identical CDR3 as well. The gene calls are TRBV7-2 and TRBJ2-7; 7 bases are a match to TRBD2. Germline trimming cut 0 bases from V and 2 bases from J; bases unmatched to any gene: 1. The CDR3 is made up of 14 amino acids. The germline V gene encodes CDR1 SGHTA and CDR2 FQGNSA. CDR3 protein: CASSLAGGTYEQYF. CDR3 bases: TGTGCCAGCAGCTTAGCGGGAGGGACCTACGAGCAGTACTTC.

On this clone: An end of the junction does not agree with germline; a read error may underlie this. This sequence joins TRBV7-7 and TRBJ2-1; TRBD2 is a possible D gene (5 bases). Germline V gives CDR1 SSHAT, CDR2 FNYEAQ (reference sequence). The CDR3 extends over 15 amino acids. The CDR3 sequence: CASSSVASGYNEQFF. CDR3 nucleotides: TGTGCTAGCAGCTCCGTGGCGAGCGGTTACAATGAGCAGTTCTTC.

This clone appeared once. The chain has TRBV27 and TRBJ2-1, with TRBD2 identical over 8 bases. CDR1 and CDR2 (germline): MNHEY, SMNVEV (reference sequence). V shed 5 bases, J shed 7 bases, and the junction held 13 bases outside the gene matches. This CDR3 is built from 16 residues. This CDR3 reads CASSPSAGAIINEQFF. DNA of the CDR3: TGTGCCAGCAGTCCCTCAGCGGGAGCTATAATAAATGAGCAGTTCTTC.